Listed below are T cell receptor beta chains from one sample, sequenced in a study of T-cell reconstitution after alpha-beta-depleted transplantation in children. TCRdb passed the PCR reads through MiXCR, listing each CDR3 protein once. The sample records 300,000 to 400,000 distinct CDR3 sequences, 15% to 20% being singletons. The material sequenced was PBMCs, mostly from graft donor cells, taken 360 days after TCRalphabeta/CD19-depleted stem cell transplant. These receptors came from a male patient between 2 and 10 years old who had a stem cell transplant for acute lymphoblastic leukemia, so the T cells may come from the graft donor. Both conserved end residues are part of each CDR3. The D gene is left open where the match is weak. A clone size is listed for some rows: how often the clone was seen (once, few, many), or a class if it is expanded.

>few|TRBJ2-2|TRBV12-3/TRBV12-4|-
CASSFSLAANTGELFF
TGTGCCAGCAGTTTTAGCTTAGCGGCGAACACCGGGGAGCTGTTTTTT
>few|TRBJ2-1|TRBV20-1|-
CSARQQGGRLGEQFF
TGCAGTGCTAGACAACAGGGAGGACGCCTTGGTGAGCAGTTCTTC
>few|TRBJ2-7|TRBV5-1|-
CASNHFTGAIEQYF
TGCGCCAGCAATCATTTCACGGGTGCTATCGAGCAGTACTTC
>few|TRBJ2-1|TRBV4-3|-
CASSQGTGSGNEQFF
TGCGCCAGCAGCCAAGGCACTGGGTCAGGGAATGAGCAGTTCTTC
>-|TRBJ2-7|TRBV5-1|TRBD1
CASSLVPPGTGNYEQYF
TGCGCCAGCAGCTTGGTTCCCCCCGGGACAGGGAACTACGAGCAGTACTTC
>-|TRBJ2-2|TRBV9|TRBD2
CASSVGVAGNTGELFF
TGTGCCAGCAGCGTAGGGGTAGCGGGGAACACCGGGGAGCTGTTTTTT
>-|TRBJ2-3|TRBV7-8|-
CASSLDHAGYRTDTQYF
TGTGCCAGCAGCTTAGACCACGCGGGTTACCGCACAGATACGCAGTATTTT
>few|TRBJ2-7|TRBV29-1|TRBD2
CSVEASGTSYEQYF
TGCAGCGTTGAGGCTAGCGGGACCTCCTACGAGCAGTACTTC
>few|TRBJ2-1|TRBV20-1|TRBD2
CSAGTSANEQFF
TGCAGTGCTGGGACTAGCGCCAATGAGCAGTTCTTC
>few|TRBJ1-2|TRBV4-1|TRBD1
CASSQIGTGGYGYTF
TGCGCCAGCAGCCAAATTGGGACAGGTGGCTATGGCTACACCTTC
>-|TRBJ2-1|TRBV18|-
CASSPTFTGTAYNEQFF
TGTGCCAGCTCACCAACGTTTACCGGGACGGCCTACAATGAGCAGTTCTTC
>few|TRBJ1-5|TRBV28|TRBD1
CASRTDRGNQPQHF
TGTGCCAGCAGGACGGACAGGGGAAATCAGCCCCAGCATTTT
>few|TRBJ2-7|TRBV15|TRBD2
CATSREAGGYEQYF
TGTGCCACCAGCAGAGAAGCGGGAGGCTACGAGCAGTACTTC
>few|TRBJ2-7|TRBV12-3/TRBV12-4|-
CASSLARYRAYEQYF
TGTGCCAGCAGTTTAGCGCGTTACAGGGCCTACGAGCAGTACTTC
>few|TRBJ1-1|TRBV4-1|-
CASRAGRVNTEAFF
TGCGCCAGCAGAGCGGGCAGGGTGAACACTGAAGCTTTCTTT
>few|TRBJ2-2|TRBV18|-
CASSPELVSTGELFF
TGTGCCAGCTCACCGGAGCTGGTCTCGACCGGGGAGCTGTTTTTT
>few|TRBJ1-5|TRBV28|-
CASSPGWVEWSNQPQHF
TGTGCCAGCAGTCCAGGGTGGGTAGAATGGAGCAATCAGCCCCAGCATTTT
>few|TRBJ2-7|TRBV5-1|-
CASSFNAGPRSEQYF
TGCGCCAGCAGCTTTAATGCAGGGCCTAGGAGCGAGCAGTACTTC
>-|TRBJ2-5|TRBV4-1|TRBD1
CASSHQPGTGDRETQYF
TGCGCCAGCAGCCACCAACCCGGGACAGGGGATCGGGAGACCCAGTACTTC
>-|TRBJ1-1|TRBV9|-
CASSVVERPGTGAFF
TGTGCCAGCAGCGTAGTAGAGAGACCCGGCACGGGAGCTTTCTTT
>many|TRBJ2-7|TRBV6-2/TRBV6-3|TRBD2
CASSYSKHSSGFYEQYF
TGTGCCAGCAGTTACTCCAAACATTCTAGCGGTTTTTACGAGCAGTACTTC
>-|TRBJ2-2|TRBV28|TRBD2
CASSLSGTRTGELFF
TGTGCCAGCAGTTTATCCGGGACTAGAACCGGGGAGCTGTTTTTT
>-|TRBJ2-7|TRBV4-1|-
CASSQSEGGYEQYF
TGCGCCAGCAGCCAAAGCGAAGGGGGGTACGAGCAGTACTTC
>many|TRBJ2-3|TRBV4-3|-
CASSRDSSTDTQYF
TGCGCCAGCAGCCGTGACAGTAGCACAGATACGCAGTATTTT
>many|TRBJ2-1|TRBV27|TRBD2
CASRSGSTYNEQFF
TGTGCCAGCCGGAGCGGGAGCACCTACAATGAGCAGTTCTTC
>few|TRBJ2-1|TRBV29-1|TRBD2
CSVAAGNNEQFF
TGCAGCGTTGCAGCGGGAAACAATGAGCAGTTCTTC
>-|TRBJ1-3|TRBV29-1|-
CSVDGGDSGNTIYF
TGCAGCGTTGATGGGGGCGACTCTGGAAACACCATATATTTT
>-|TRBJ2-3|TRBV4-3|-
CASSQAVSTDTQYF
TGCGCCAGCAGCCAAGCGGTTAGCACAGATACGCAGTATTTT
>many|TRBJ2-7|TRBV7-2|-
CASSRLNARYEQYF
TGTGCCAGCAGTAGGTTGAACGCCAGGTACGAGCAGTACTTC
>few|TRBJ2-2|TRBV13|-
CASSSRPRGTGELFF
TGTGCCAGCAGCTCCAGGCCCCGGGGCACCGGGGAGCTGTTTTTT
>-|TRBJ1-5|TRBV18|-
CASSPGATNQPQHF
TGTGCCAGCTCCCCGGGAGCCACCAATCAGCCCCAGCATTTT
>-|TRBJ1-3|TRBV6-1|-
CASSTTGGSGNTIYF
TGTGCCAGCAGTACGACAGGAGGGTCTGGAAACACCATATATTTT
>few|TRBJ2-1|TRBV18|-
CASSPPTGSSYNEQFF
TGTGCCAGCTCACCACCGACGGGAAGCTCCTACAATGAGCAGTTCTTC
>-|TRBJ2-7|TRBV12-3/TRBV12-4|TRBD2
CASSLRTLLAGGYEQYF
TGTGCCAGCAGTTTACGTACCTTACTAGCGGGAGGATACGAGCAGTACTTC
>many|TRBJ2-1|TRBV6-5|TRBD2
CASSYREGLAGAHEQFF
TGTGCCAGCAGTTACCGGGAGGGACTAGCGGGAGCCCATGAGCAGTTCTTC
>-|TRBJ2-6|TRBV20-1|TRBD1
CSARVGQAPSLGANVLTF
TGCAGTGCTAGAGTGGGACAGGCTCCCTCTCTGGGGGCCAACGTCCTGACTTTC
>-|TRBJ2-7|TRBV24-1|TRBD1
CATSDADRRDEQYF
TGTGCCACCAGTGATGCGGACAGGCGCGACGAGCAGTACTTC
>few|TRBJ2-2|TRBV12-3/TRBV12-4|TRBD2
CASSLLLAGGTGELFF
TGTGCCAGCAGCTTGTTACTAGCGGGAGGCACCGGGGAGCTGTTTTTT
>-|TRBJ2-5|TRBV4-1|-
CASSQVWTQETQYF
TGCGCCAGCAGCCAAGTGTGGACCCAAGAGACCCAGTACTTC
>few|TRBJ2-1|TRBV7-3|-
CASSFKGPSSHNEQFF
TGTGCCAGCAGCTTTAAGGGTCCTAGTTCCCACAATGAGCAGTTCTTC
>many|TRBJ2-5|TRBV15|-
CATSRDPGVETQYF
TGTGCCACCAGCAGAGATCCAGGGGTGGAGACCCAGTACTTC
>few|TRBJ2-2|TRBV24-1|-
CAISNPNTGELFF
TGTGCCATCTCGAACCCGAACACCGGGGAGCTGTTTTTT
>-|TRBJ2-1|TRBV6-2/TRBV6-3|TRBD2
CASSSFPGLAGGSSYNEQFF
TGTGCCAGCAGCTCTTTCCCGGGACTAGCGGGAGGGAGCTCCTACAATGAGCAGTTCTTC
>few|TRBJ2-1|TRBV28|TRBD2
CASSPPWTRNEQFF
TGTGCCAGCAGTCCCCCCTGGACTAGAAATGAGCAGTTCTTC
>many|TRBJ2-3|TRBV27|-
CASSRADTQYF
TGTGCCAGCAGTCGGGCAGATACGCAGTATTTT
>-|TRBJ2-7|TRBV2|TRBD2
CASSGGLADLVSYEQYF
TGTGCCAGCAGTGGGGGCCTAGCGGACTTGGTTTCCTACGAGCAGTACTTC
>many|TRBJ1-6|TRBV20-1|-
CSARDGSRPSYNSPLHF
TGCAGTGCTAGAGATGGGAGCAGGCCCTCCTATAATTCACCCCTCCACTTT
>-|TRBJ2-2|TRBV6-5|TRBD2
CASSSGLARTGELFF
TGTGCCAGCAGTTCTGGACTAGCAAGGACCGGGGAGCTGTTTTTT
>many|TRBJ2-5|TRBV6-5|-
CASSYYPGPETQYF
TGTGCCAGCAGTTACTATCCGGGGCCGGAGACCCAGTACTTC
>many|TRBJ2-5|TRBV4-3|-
CASSQDRQGSGTQYF
TGCGCCAGCAGCCAAGATCGGCAGGGGAGCGGGACCCAGTACTTC
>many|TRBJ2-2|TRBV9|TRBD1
CASSVGGFLGSDRGTGELFF
TGTGCCAGCAGCGTAGGGGGGTTCTTGGGTAGCGACAGGGGAACCGGGGAGCTGTTTTTT
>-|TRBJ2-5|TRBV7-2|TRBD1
CASRQQGGQKTQYF
TGTGCCAGCAGGCAACAAGGGGGCCAAAAGACCCAGTACTTC
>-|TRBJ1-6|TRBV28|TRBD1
CASSSLQGYTYNSPLHF
TGTGCCAGCAGTTCGCTACAGGGGTACACCTATAATTCACCCCTCCACTTT
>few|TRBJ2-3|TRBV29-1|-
CSVGLNSGADTQYF
TGCAGCGTTGGACTCAACAGCGGCGCAGATACGCAGTATTTT